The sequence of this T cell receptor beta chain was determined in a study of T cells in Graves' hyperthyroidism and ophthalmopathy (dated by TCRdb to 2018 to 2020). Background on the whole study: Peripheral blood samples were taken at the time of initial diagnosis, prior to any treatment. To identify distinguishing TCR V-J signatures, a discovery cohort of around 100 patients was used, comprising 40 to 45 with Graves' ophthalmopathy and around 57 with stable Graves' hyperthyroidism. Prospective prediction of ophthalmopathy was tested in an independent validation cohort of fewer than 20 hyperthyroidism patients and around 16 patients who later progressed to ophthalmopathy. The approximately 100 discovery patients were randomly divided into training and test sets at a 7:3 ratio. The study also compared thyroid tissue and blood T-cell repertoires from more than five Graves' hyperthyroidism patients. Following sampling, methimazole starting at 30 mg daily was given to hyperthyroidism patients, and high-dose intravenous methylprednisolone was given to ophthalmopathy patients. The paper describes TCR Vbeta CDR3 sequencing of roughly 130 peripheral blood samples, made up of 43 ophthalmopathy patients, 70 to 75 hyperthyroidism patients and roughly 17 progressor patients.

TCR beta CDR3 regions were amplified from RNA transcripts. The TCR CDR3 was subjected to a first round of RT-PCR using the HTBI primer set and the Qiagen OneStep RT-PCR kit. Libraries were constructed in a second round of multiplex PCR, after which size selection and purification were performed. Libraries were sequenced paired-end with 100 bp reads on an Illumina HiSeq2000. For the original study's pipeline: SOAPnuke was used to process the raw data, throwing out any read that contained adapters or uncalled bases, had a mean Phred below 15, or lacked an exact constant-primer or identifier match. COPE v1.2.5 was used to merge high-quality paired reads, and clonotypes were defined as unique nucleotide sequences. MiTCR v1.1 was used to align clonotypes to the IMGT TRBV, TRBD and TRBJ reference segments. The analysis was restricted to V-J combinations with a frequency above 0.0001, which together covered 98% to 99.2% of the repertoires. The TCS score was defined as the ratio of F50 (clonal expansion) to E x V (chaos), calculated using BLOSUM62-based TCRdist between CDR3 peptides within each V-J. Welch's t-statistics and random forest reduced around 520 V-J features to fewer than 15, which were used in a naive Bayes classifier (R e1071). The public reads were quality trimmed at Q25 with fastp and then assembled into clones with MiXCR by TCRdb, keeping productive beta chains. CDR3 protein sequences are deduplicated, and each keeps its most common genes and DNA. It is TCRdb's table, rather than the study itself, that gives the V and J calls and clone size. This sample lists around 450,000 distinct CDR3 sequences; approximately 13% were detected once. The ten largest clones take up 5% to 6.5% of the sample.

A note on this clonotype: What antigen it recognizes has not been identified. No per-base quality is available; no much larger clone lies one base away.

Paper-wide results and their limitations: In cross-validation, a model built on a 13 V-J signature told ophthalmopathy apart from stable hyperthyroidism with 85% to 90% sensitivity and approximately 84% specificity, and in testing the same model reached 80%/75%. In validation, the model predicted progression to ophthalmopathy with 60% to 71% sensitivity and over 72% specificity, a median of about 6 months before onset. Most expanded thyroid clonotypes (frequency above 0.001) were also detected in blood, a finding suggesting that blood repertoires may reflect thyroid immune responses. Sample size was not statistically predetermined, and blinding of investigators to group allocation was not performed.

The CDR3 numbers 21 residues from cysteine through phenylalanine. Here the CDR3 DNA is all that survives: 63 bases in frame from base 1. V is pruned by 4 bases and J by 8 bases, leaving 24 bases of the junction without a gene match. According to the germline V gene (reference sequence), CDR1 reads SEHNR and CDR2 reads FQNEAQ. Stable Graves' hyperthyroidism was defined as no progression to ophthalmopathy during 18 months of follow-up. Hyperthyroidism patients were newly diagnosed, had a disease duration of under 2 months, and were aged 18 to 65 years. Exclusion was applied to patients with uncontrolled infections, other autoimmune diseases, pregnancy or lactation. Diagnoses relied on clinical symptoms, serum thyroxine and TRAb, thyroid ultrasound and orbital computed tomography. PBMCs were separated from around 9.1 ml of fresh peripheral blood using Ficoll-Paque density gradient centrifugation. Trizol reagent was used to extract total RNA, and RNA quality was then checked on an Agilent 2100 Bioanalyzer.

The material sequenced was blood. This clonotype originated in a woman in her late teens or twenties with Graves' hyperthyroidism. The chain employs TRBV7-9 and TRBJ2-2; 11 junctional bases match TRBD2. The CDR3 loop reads CASSSIAGGPRRTVFSGELFF. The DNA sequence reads TGTGCCAGCAGCTCAATAGCGGGAGGGCCCCGGCGGACGGTGTTTTCGGGGGAGCTGTTTTTT.